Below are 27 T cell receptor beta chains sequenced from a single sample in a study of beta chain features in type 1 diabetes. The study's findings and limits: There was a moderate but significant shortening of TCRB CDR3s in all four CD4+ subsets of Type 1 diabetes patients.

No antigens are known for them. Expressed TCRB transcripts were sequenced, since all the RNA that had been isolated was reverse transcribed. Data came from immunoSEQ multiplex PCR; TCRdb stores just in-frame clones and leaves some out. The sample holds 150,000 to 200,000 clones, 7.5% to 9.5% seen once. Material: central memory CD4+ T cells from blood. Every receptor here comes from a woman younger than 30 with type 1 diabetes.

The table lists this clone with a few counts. CDR3 nucleotide sequence: TGTGCCAGCTCACACCGGGACAGGGACTACGAGCAGTACTTC. It specifies CASSHRDRDYEQYF. J is TRBJ2-7 and V is TRBV18; 9 bases match TRBD1. This CDR3 is built from 14 residues. V was clipped by 4 bases and J by 3 bases; unmatched bases: 4. Per the germline V gene, CDR1 is KGHSH and CDR2 is LQKENI.

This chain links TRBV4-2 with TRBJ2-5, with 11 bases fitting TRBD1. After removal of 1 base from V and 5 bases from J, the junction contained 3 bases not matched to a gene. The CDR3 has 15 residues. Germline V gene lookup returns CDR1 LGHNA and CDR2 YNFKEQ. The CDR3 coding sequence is TGTGCCAGCAGCCAAGGGACAGGGGGCCCGGAGACCCAGTACTTC. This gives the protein CASSQGTGGPETQYF.

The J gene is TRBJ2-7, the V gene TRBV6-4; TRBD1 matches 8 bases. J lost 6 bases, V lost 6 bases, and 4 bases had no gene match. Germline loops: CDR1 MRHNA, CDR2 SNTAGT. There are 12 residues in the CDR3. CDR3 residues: CASRPTGAEQYF. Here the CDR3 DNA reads TGTGCCAGCAGACCGACAGGGGCCGAGCAGTACTTC.

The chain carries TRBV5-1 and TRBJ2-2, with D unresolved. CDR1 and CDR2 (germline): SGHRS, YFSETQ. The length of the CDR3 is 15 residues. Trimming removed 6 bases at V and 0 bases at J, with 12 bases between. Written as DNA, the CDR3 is TGCGCCAGCAAACTCGCTAGTGCGAACACCGGGGAGCTGTTTTTT. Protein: CASKLASANTGELFF.

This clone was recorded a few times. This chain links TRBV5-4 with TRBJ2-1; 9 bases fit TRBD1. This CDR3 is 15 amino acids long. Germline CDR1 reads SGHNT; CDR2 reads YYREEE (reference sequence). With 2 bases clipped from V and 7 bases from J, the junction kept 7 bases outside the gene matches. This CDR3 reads CASSLPGTGSNEQFF. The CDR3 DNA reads TGTGCCAGCAGCTTACCCGGGACAGGGTCTAATGAGCAGTTCTTC.

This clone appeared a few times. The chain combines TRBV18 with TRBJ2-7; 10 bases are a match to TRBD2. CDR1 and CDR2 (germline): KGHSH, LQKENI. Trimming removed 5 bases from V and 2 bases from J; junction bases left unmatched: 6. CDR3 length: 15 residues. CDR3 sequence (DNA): TGTGCCAGCTCATCGACTAGCGGGTCGCCCTACGAGCAGTACTTC. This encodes CASSSTSGSPYEQYF.

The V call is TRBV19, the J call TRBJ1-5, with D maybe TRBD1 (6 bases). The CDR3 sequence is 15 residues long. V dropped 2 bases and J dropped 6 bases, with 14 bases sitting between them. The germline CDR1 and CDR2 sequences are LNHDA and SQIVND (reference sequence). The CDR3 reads CASSIRQVNGQPQHF. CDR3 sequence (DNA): TGTGCCAGTAGTATAAGACAGGTGAATGGTCAGCCCCAGCATTTT.

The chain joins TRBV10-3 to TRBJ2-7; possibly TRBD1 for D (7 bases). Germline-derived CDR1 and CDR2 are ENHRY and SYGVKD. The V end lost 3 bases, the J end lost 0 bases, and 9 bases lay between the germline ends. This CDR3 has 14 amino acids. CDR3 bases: TGTGCCATCAGTGACAGGGGGGCCTCCTACGAGCAGTACTTC. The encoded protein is CAISDRGASYEQYF.

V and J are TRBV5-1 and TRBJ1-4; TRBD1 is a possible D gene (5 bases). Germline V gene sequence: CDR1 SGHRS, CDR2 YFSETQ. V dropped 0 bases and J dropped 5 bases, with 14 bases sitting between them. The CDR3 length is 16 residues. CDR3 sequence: CASSLGGGSRNEKLFF. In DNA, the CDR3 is TGCGCCAGCAGCTTGGGGGGGGGTTCTCGGAATGAAAAACTGTTTTTT.

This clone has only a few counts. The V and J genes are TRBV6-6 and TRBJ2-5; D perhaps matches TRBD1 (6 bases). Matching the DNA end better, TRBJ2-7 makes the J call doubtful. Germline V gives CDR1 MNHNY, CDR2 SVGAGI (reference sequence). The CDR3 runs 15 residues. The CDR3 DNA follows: TGTGCCAGCAGTAGGCCAGGGGTAGGGTCCTACGAGCAGTACTTC. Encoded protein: CASSRPGVGSYEQYF.

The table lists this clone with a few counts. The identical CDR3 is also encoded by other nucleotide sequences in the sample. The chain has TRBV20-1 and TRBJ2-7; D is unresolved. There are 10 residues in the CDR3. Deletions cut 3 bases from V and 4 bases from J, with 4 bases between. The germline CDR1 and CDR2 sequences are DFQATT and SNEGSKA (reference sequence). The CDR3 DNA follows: TGCAGTGCTAGTGAGTACGAGCAGTACTTC. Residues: CSASEYEQYF.

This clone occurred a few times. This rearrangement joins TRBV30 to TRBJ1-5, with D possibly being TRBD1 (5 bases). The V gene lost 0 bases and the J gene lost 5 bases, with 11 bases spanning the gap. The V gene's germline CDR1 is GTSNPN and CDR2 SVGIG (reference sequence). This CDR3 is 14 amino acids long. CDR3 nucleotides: TGTGCCTGGAGTGTGGCGGACACAGATCAGCCCCAGCATTTT. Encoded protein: CAWSVADTDQPQHF. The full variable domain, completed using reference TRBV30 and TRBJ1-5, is SQTIHQWPATLVQPVGSPLSLECTVEGTSNPNLYWYRQAAGRGLQLLFYSVGIGQISSEVPQNLSASRPQDRQFILSSKKLLLSDSGFYLCAWSVADTDQPQHFGDGTRLSIL.

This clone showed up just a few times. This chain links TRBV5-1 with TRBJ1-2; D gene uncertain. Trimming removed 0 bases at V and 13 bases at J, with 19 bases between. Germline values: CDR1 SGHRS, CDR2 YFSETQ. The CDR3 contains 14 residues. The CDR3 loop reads CASSLGYGQEAGTF. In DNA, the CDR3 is TGCGCCAGCAGCTTGGGATACGGCCAAGAGGCTGGCACCTTC.

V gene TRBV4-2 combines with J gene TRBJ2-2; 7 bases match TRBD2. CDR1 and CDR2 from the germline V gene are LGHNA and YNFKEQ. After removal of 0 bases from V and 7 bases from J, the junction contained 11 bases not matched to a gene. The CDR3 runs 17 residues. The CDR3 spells CASSQEFSLALGGELFF. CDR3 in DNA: TGTGCCAGCAGCCAAGAGTTTTCACTAGCGCTGGGCGGGGAGCTGTTTTTT.

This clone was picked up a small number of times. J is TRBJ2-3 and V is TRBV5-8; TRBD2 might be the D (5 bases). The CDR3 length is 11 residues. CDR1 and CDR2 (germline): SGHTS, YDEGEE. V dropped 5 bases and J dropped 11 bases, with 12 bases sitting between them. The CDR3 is CASRLRGGQYF. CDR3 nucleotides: TGTGCCAGCAGACTTCGGGGTGGGCAGTATTTT.

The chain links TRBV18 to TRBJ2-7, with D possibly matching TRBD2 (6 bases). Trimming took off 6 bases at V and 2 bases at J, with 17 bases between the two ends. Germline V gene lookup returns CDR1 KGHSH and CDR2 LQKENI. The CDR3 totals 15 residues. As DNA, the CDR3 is TGTGCCAGCTCCGAAGGAAGGCGGGACGCCTACGAGCAGTACTTC. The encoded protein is CASSEGRRDAYEQYF.

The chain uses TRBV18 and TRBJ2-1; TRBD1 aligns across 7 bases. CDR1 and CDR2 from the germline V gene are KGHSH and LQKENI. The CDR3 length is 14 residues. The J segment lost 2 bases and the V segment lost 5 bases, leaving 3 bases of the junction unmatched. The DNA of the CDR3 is TGTGCCAGCTCAACGACAGGGCCCTACAATGAGCAGTTCTTC. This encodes CASSTTGPYNEQFF.

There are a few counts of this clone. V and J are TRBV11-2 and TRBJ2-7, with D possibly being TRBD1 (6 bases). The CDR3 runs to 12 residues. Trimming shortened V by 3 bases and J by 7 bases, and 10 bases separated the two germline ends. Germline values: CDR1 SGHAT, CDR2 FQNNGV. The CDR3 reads CASSFARGEQYF. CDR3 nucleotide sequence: TGTGCCAGCAGCTTCGCCAGGGGTGAGCAGTACTTC.

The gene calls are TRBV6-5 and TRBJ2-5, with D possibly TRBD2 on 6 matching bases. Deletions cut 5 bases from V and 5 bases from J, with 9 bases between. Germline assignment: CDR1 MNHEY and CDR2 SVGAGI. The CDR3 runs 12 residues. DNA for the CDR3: TGTGCCAGCAGTATTGGAGGGGAGACCCAGTACTTC. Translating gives CASSIGGETQYF.

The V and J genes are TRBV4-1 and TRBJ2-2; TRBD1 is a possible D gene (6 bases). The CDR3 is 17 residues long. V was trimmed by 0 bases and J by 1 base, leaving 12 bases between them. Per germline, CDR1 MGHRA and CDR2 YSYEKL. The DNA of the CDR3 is TGCGCCAGCAGCCAAGATAGGGGCAGGGGGAACACCGGGGAGCTGTTTTTT. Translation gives CASSQDRGRGNTGELFF.

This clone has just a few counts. The CDR3 region is CSAKGLAGEQYF. CDR3 coding DNA: TGCAGCGCTAAGGGACTAGCGGGAGAGCAGTACTTC. This chain joins TRBV29-1 and TRBJ2-7; 13 bases are shared with TRBD2. Trimming removed 7 bases from V and 7 bases from J; junction bases left unmatched: 4. Germline CDR1 is SQVTM and CDR2 is ANQGSEA. This CDR3 region has 12 residues.

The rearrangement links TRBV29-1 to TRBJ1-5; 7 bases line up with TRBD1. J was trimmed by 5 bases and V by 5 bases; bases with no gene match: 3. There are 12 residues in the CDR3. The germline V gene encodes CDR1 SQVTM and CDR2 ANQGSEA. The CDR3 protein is CSVSTGDQPQHF. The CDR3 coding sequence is TGCAGCGTTTCTACAGGGGATCAGCCCCAGCATTTT.

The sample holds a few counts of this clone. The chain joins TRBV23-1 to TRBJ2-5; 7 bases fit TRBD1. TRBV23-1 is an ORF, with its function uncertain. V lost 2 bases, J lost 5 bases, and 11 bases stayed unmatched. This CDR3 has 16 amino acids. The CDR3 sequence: CASSQPRTGEMETQYF. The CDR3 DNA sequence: TGCGCCAGCAGTCAACCCCGGACAGGAGAGATGGAGACCCAGTACTTC.

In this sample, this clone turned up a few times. CDR3 nucleotide sequence: TGTGCCAGTAGTCTCGGACACCGGGAGACCCAGTACTTC. Amino acids: CASSLGHRETQYF. This chain joins TRBV19 and TRBJ2-5, with a tentative D call TRBD1 (5 bases). Between the trimmed V and J ends, which lost 5 bases and 5 bases, there was a span of 12 bases. There are 13 residues in the CDR3. Germline V CDR1 and CDR2: LNHDA, SQIVND (reference sequence).

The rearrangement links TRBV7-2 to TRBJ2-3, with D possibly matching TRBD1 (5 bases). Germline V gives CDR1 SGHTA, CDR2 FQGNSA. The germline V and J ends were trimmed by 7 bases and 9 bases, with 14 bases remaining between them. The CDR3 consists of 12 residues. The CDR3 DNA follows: TGTGCCAGCACCCAGGTGTCAGGGACGCAGTATTTT. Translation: CASTQVSGTQYF.

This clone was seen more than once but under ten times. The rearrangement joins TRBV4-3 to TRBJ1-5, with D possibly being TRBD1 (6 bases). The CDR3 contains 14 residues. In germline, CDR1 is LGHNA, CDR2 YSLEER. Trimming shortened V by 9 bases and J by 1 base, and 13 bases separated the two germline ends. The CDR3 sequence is CASSRGFSNQPQHF. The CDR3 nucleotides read TGCGCCAGTTCCAGGGGATTCAGCAATCAGCCCCAGCATTTT.

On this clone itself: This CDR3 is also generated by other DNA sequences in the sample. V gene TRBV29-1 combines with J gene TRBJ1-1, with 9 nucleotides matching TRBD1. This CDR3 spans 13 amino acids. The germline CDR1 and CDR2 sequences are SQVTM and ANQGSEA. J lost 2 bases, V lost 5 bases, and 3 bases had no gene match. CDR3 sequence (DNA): TGCAGCGTTCAGGGACAGGGCAACACTGAAGCTTTCTTT. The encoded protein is CSVQGQGNTEAFF.